This T cell receptor beta chain was identified in a study of early T cells in non-severe SARS-CoV-2 infection. Background on the study: Alpha and beta chains were unpaired, from unsorted whole-blood bulk RNA.

The CDR3 runs 19 residues. Germline V gives CDR1 MNHNS, CDR2 SASEGT. Trimming took 2 bases from V and 10 from J; bases not matched to a gene: 20. Study outcomes and limitations: Private and CD4 specificities were missed by VDJdb matching, which favored anti-spike CD8 responses.

In its sample, this clonotype was seen many times. Its antigen is undetermined. The TCR library protocol was used to attach unique molecular identifiers. These identifiers were attached to individual cDNA molecules. TCRdb recomputed calls from the 5' RACE reads with MiXCR, one row per CDR3 protein. The sample has tens of thousands of distinct CDR3 sequences, roughly 6.5% seen once; the top ten hold 3.9%. The chain has TRBV6-1 and TRBJ2-1; 10 bases match TRBD2. This receptor was identified in an adult who was a healthcare worker with PCR-confirmed SARS-CoV-2 infection or an uninfected control (not recorded which). Sequences were obtained from whole blood. The CDR3 nucleotides read TGTGCCAGCAGTGAAACCGGCGGTAGCGGGGGGATCCATTCCAGGGAGCAGTTCTTC. Translated: CASSETGGSGGIHSREQFF.